A single sample gave rise to the 22 T cell receptor beta chains below, sequenced in a study of T cell changes during pregnancy in multiple sclerosis. Method: immunoSEQ multiplex PCR; TCRdb's copy keeps in-frame clones and lacks some. This sample has roughly 84,000 clones, with roughly 93% found just once. The source was peripheral blood, collected in the third trimester of pregnancy. These receptors all come from a female donor in good health, enrolled as a control in a pregnancy study.

V and J are TRBV7-2 and TRBJ2-5, with 12 bases that match TRBD2. The junction had 1 base not matched to a gene; V was cut back by 1 base and J by 1 base. The CDR3 runs 16 residues. Germline V gives CDR1 SGHTA, CDR2 FQGNSA. The DNA of the CDR3 is TGTGCCAGCAGCTTAGTACTAGCGGGAGGCCAAGAGACCCAGTACTTC. Amino acid sequence: CASSLVLAGGQETQYF.

A word on this clone: At one of its ends the junction is not consistent with the germline gene, which may arise from a read error. The chain links TRBV2 to TRBJ1-2, with 7 bases matching TRBD1. This CDR3 has 13 amino acids. Germline CDR1 and CDR2: SNHLY and FYNNEI. The DNA for the CDR3 is TGTGCCAGCAGGGAAGGGGGCGGCTATGGCTACACCTTC. It codes for CASREGGGYGYTF.

This chain links TRBV20-1 with TRBJ1-1, with D tentatively TRBD1 (5 bases). CDR3 length equals 11 residues. Trimming took off 7 bases at V and 5 bases at J, with 11 bases between the two ends. Germline V CDR1 and CDR2: DFQATT, SNEGSKA (reference sequence). The CDR3 nucleotides read TGCAGTGTGCCGACAGAAACTGAAGCTTTCTTT. Its translation: CSVPTETEAFF.

The V call is TRBV2, the J call TRBJ1-5; D may be TRBD1 (5 bases). V was shortened by 4 bases and J by 0 bases, with 10 bases between the two germline ends. This CDR3 spans 15 amino acids. Germline V gene data show CDR1 as SNHLY and CDR2 as FYNNEI. CDR3 DNA: TGTGCCAGCAGTGTTGACAGCTATAGCAATCAGCCCCAGCATTTT. It yields the protein CASSVDSYSNQPQHF.

The rearrangement uses TRBV6-1 and TRBJ1-5, with D unresolved. Trimming shortened V by 3 bases and J by 6 bases, and 15 bases separated the two germline ends. Germline V gene data show CDR1 as MNHNS and CDR2 as SASEGT. The CDR3 totals 15 residues. The CDR3 bases are TGTGCCAGCAGTGAGGAGCTAGGTAATAGTCAGCCCCAGCATTTT. Translating gives CASSEELGNSQPQHF.

The chain carries TRBV7-9 and TRBJ2-3; D gene unclear. CDR1 SEHNR and CDR2 FQNEAQ come from the germline V gene (reference sequence). The ends were cut back, 5 bases at V and 6 bases at J, with 9 bases in the middle. The CDR3 covers 12 residues. The CDR3 protein is CASSPVSDTQYF. The CDR3 nucleotides read TGTGCCAGCAGCCCGGTGTCCGATACGCAGTATTTT.

This rearrangement joins TRBV7-2 to TRBJ2-3; D unclear. This CDR3 region has 16 residues. Between the trimmed V and J ends, which lost 2 bases and 0 bases, there was a span of 12 bases. Germline V gives CDR1 SGHTA, CDR2 FQGNSA. The CDR3 coding sequence is TGTGCCAGCAGCTTAATCGGCGGTCCTAGCACAGATACGCAGTATTTT. Amino acids: CASSLIGGPSTDTQYF.

The V gene is TRBV11-2, the J gene TRBJ2-3; the D gene is possibly TRBD1 (6 bases). CDR1 is SGHAT and CDR2 is FQNNGV in the germline V gene. This CDR3 comprises 16 residues. Trimming removed 0 bases from V and 3 bases from J, with 13 bases in between. The CDR3 DNA reads TGTGCCAGCAGCTTAGAAGGTGGCAGGGGTACAGATACGCAGTATTTT. Translated, it gives CASSLEGGRGTDTQYF.

This clone was observed a single time. J is TRBJ2-7 and V is TRBV28, with 7 bases that match TRBD1. CDR1 and CDR2 from the germline V gene are MDHEN and SYDVKM. The CDR3 has 14 amino acids. V trimming: 4 bases; J trimming: 3 bases; junction bases outside the gene matches: 6. In DNA form, the CDR3 reads TGTGCCAGCAGTTCCCGACAGGGCTACTACGAGCAGTACTTC. It is translated as CASSSRQGYYEQYF.

The chain is built from TRBV2 and TRBJ1-1; D may be TRBD1 (6 bases). Germline V gene sequence: CDR1 SNHLY, CDR2 FYNNEI. Trimming pared 7 bases from V and 5 bases from J, leaving 11 bases between. The CDR3 runs to 12 residues. The CDR3 bases are TGTGCCAGCAACAAGGGGGGGACTGAAGCTTTCTTT. Translating gives CASNKGGTEAFF.

V usage is TRBV5-3 and J usage is TRBJ2-7; the match to TRBD2 covers 8 bases. TRBV5-3 is annotated as an ORF whose role is uncertain. V shed 5 bases and J 4 bases; nucleotides not matched to a gene: 17. This CDR3 spans 17 amino acids. CDR3 sequence (DNA): TGTGCCAGAAGACCACGTCGGGCCCCGGGAGGGAAATACGAGCAGTACTTC. Encoded protein: CARRPRRAPGGKYEQYF.

The rearrangement uses TRBV28 and TRBJ2-7, with 9 bases aligning to TRBD2. The germline V gene has CDR1 MDHEN and CDR2 SYDVKM. The CDR3 totals 13 residues. Trimming at V came to 6 bases and at J to 6 bases, leaving 6 bases not matched to a gene. Here the CDR3 DNA reads TGTGCCAGCAGACCGGGACTAGCTTCCGAGCAGTACTTC. Amino acids: CASRPGLASEQYF.

This chain links TRBV2 with TRBJ2-5; 8 bases map to TRBD2. The V gene's germline CDR1 is SNHLY and CDR2 FYNNEI. The CDR3 totals 13 residues. Unmatched junction bases numbered 6, after V lost 7 bases and J lost 5 bases. For the CDR3, the DNA is TGTGCCAGCACTCCGGGACTAGGGGAGACCCAGTACTTC. It is translated as CASTPGLGETQYF.

The chain carries TRBV30 and TRBJ2-3; D remains ambiguous. V lost 3 bases to trimming and J lost 6 bases, with 13 bases between them. Germline-derived CDR1 and CDR2 are GTSNPN and SVGIG (reference sequence). CDR3 length: 13 amino acids. The CDR3 is CAWRPTVEDTQYF. The CDR3 DNA is TGTGCCTGGAGACCGACGGTGGAGGATACGCAGTATTTT.

The chain joins TRBV19 to TRBJ2-5, with D maybe TRBD2 (5 bases). Trimming stripped 4 bases from V and 2 bases from J, with 17 bases between. Germline V CDR1 and CDR2: LNHDA, SQIVND (reference sequence). The CDR3 contains 16 residues. CDR3 nucleotide sequence: TGTGCCAGTAGTACATATTGGACTGCCGTACAAGAGACCCAGTACTTC. This gives the protein CASSTYWTAVQETQYF.

This chain uses TRBV19 with TRBJ2-7; TRBD1 matches at 7 bases. This CDR3 has 14 amino acids. With V trimmed by 3 bases and J by 3 bases, 5 bases remained unmatched. CDR1 and CDR2 (germline): LNHDA, SQIVND (reference sequence). CDR3 amino acids: CASSIVAGGYEQYF. CDR3 bases: TGTGCCAGTAGTATCGTGGCAGGGGGCTACGAGCAGTACTTC.

The chain employs TRBV2 and TRBJ2-7; TRBD1 agrees at 8 bases. V shed 6 bases, J shed 5 bases, and the junction held 6 bases outside the gene matches. This CDR3 is 13 amino acids long. Looked up from germline, CDR1 is SNHLY and CDR2 is FYNNEI. DNA for the CDR3: TGTGCCAGCAGCCAGGACAGGGCCAACGAGCAGTACTTC. This sequence encodes CASSQDRANEQYF.

The chain carries TRBV28 and TRBJ2-7, with a weak D call TRBD1 (6 bases). Trimming pared 6 bases from V and 5 bases from J, leaving 14 bases between. Germline CDR1 MDHEN, CDR2 SYDVKM. The CDR3 length is 13 residues. The CDR3, as DNA: TGTGCCAGCAGGGGTCCCGGGACAAACGAGCAGTACTTC. Protein: CASRGPGTNEQYF.

The chain recombines TRBV2 with TRBJ2-7, with 10 bases lining up with TRBD1. The CDR3 runs to 14 residues. The junction had 4 bases not matched to a gene; V was cut back by 3 bases and J by 5 bases. Germline V gene lookup returns CDR1 SNHLY and CDR2 FYNNEI. In DNA, the CDR3 is TGTGCCAGCAGTGAGGGGACAGGGGCGCACGAGCAGTACTTC. Protein: CASSEGTGAHEQYF.

The chain employs TRBV5-1 and TRBJ2-7; 11 positions match TRBD2. Germline loops: CDR1 SGHRS, CDR2 YFSETQ. Trimming removed 4 bases from V and 3 bases from J; junction bases left unmatched: 6. The CDR3 sequence is 15 residues long. The CDR3 bases are TGCGCCAGCAGCCCGGGGACTAGCGGATTCTACGAGCAGTACTTC. The encoded protein is CASSPGTSGFYEQYF.

This chain connects TRBV9 to TRBJ1-3; 7 nucleotides line up with TRBD1. Per the germline V gene, CDR1 is SGDLS and CDR2 is YYNGEE. This CDR3 is 16 amino acids long. V lost 1 base, J lost 2 bases, and 6 bases stayed unmatched. CDR3 sequence (DNA): TGTGCCAGCAGCGTAAACTCCAGGGGGACTGGAAACACCATATATTTT. It codes for CASSVNSRGTGNTIYF.

The CDR3 spells CASSPRTGYEQYF. In DNA form, the CDR3 reads TGTGCCAGCAGCCCCCGGACTGGCTACGAGCAGTACTTC. The chain carries TRBV11-1 and TRBJ2-7; weak D call: TRBD2 (5 bases). This CDR3 region has 13 residues. In germline, CDR1 is SGHAT, CDR2 FQDESV (reference sequence). V was trimmed by 5 bases and J by 3 bases, leaving 11 bases between them.